The 2 T cell receptor beta chains listed next were all sequenced from one sample in a study of lymphopenia after photon versus proton radiotherapy. Sequencing used immunoSEQ multiplex PCR; TCRdb keeps in-frame clones, though not all of them. The sample contains around 59,000 clones, 65% to 85% of which appear only once. The material was peripheral blood, obtained from a patient treated with proton-based radiotherapy. The receptors were gathered from a man between 60 and 75 years old with pancreatic cancer.

V usage is TRBV2 and J usage is TRBJ2-3, with 13 positions matching TRBD2. The CDR3 contains 16 residues. With 6 bases clipped from V and 4 bases from J, the junction kept 7 bases outside the gene matches. CDR1 is SNHLY, CDR2 FYNNEI, per germline. Here the CDR3 reads CASSATSGRASDTQYF. For the CDR3, the DNA is TGTGCCAGCAGCGCAACTAGCGGGAGGGCATCAGATACGCAGTATTTT. Based on the CDR3 plus reference TRBV2 and TRBJ2-3, the full variable domain is EPEVTQTPSHQVTQMGQEVILRCVPISNHLYFYWYRQILGQKVEFLVSFYNNEISEKSEIFDDQFSVERPDGSNFTLKIRSTKLEDSAMYFCASSATSGRASDTQYFGPGTRLTVL.

V usage is TRBV7-6 and J usage is TRBJ2-7, with 9 nucleotides matching TRBD1. This CDR3 spans 16 amino acids. Unmatched junction bases numbered 8, after V lost 2 bases and J lost 3 bases. The germline CDR1 and CDR2 sequences are SGHVS and FNYEAQ. The CDR3 here is CASSLLPGQGDYEQYF. The CDR3 bases are TGTGCCAGCAGCTTACTACCGGGACAGGGTGACTACGAGCAGTACTTC.